This TCR beta chain emerged from a study of CXCR3-negative and CXCR3-positive naive CD8 T cells. The study, taken as a whole, reports: TRB CDR3s of CXCR3-positive naive cells were more hydrophobic than those of CXCR3-negative naive cells. Similar TRBV-TRBJ gene usage was seen in naive CXCR3-negative and CXCR3-positive cells, but not in memory cells. Freshly isolated PBMCs were used in most assays, given partial CXCR3 loss after freezing.

Naive CD8+ T cells were CD45RO-CCR7+CD27+CD95-. A note on this clonotype: The antigen is undetermined.

This CDR3 spans 17 amino acids. The germline gives CDR1 MNHEY, CDR2 SMNVEV (reference sequence). The study made its TRB cDNA libraries by 5' RACE, adding UMI labels. Reanalyzing the 5' RACE reads, TCRdb keeps one entry per CDR3 protein, without DNA. The sample's table shows 38,000 or so distinct CDR3 sequences. J is TRBJ2-1 and V is TRBV27; TCRdb outputs TRBD1, but without DNA this stays unchecked. The sample comprised naive CXCR3- CD8+ T cells from blood. The subset denotes: CD45RO-CCR7+CD27+CD95- naive CD8+ T cells lacking CXCR3 (TNR3-). The receptor was derived from a human donor in good health. Some clones in this sample may be carry-over from other donors' samples. The CDR3 loop reads CASSRLTGDPIFGEQFF.